This TCR beta chain was sequenced in a study of T cells in localized non-small cell lung cancer. The ends were cut back, 0 bases at V and 10 bases at J, with 15 bases in the middle. The CDR3 consists of 15 residues. Germline V gene lookup returns CDR1 LNHNV and CDR2 YYDKDF (reference sequence). General study results and limits: Among the top 100 tumor clones, a median about 60 appeared in adjacent lung.

Sequencing was performed with immunoSEQ multiplex PCR; in TCRdb, only in-frame clones are kept and a portion is missing. Here the sample spans roughly 26,000 clones, 70% to 90% being singletons. Turning to this clone: Its antigen is still unknown.

The chain recombines TRBV15 with TRBJ1-4; D unresolved. This TCR derives from an older female donor with stage II squamous cell lung carcinoma. This material consisted of peripheral blood, taken before any cancer treatment. The CDR3 sequence is CATSRDMVGSRKLFF. The CDR3 DNA is TGTGCCACCAGCAGAGATATGGTGGGGTCCCGAAAACTGTTTTTT.